The present TCR beta chain was sequenced within a study of T cell responses to AZD1222 COVID-19 vaccine. Repertoires were generated with immunoSEQ multiplex PCR, while TCRdb's copy carries only in-frame clones and drops some. The table records more than 250,000 clones, 85% to 95% of them present only once. Trimming stripped 0 bases from V and 0 bases from J, with 9 bases between. The CDR3 is 16 residues long. The V gene's germline CDR1 is SNHLY and CDR2 FYNNEI. The clonotype originates from an adult in good health. J is TRBJ1-5 and V is TRBV2, with D maybe TRBD1 (6 bases). The sequenced sample was peripheral blood, obtained on day 0 of AZD1222 vaccination. The CDR3 sequence: CASSEAWTDSNQPQHF. CDR3 bases: TGTGCCAGCAGTGAAGCGTGGACAGATAGCAATCAGCCCCAGCATTTT.